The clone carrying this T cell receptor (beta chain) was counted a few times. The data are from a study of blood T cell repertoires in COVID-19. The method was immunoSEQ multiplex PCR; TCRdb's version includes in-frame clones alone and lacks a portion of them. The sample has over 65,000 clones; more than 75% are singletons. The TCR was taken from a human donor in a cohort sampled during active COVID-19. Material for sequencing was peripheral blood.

CDR3 DNA sequence: TGCGCCAGCAGCCTTAGCGGGGGGTCCACCTACGAGCAGTACTTC. It is translated as CASSLSGGSTYEQYF. This chain joins TRBV5-1 and TRBJ2-7; 10 bases agree with TRBD2. Germline-derived CDR1 and CDR2 are SGHRS and YFSETQ. The CDR3 consists of 15 residues. V dropped 4 bases and J dropped 2; count of bases not matched to a gene: 6.